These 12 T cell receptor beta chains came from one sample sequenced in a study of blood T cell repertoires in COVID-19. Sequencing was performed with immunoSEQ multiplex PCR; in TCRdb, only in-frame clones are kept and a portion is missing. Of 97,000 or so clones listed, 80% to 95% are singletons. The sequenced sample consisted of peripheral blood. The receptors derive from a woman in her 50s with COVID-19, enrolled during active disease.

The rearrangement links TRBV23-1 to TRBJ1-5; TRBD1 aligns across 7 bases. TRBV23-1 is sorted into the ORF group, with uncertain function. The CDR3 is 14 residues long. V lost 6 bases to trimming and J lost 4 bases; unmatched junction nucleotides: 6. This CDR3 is CASSQGQENQPQHF. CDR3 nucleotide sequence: TGCGCCAGCAGCCAAGGACAGGAGAATCAGCCCCAGCATTTT.

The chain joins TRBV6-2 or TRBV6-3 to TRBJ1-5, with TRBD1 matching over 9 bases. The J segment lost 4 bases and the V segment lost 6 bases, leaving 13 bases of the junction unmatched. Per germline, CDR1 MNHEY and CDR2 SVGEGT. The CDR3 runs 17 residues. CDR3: CASSHRGRRLENQPQHF. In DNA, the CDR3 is TGTGCCAGCAGCCACAGGGGGCGAAGATTAGAGAATCAGCCCCAGCATTTT.

The CDR3 bases are TGTGCCAGCAGATATAGACAGGGAACTGAAGCTTTCTTT. Translation: CASRYRQGTEAFF. J is TRBJ1-1 and V is TRBV11-3; TRBD1 agrees at 7 bases. Trimming took 6 bases from V and 5 from J; bases not matched to a gene: 6. Germline V gene sequence: CDR1 SGHNT, CDR2 YENEEA. This CDR3 has 13 amino acids.

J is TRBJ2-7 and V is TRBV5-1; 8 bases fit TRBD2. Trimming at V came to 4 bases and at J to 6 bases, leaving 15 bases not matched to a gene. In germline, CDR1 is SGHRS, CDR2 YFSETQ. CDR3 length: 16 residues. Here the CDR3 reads CASSPSGGGGSSEQYF. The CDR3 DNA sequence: TGCGCCAGCAGCCCAAGCGGGGGCGGGGGCAGCTCCGAGCAGTACTTC. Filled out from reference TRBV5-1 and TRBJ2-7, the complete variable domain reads KAGVTQTPRYLIKTRGQQVTLSCSPISGHRSVSWYQQTPGQGLQFLFEYFSETQRNKGNFPGRFSGRQFSNSRSEMNVSTLELGDSALYLCASSPSGGGGSSEQYFGPGTRLTVT.

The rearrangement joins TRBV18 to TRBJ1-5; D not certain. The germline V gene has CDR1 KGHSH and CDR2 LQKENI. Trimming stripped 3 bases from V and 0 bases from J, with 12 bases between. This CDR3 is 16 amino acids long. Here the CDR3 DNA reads TGTGCCAGCTCACCGCTAGGAGGGCATAGCAATCAGCCCCAGCATTTT. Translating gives CASSPLGGHSNQPQHF.

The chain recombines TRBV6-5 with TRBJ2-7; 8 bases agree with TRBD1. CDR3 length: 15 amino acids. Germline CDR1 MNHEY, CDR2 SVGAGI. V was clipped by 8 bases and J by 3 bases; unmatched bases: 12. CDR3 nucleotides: TGTGCCAGCGGGCCGTATGGACAGGGACGCTACGAGCAGTACGTC. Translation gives CASGPYGQGRYEQYV.

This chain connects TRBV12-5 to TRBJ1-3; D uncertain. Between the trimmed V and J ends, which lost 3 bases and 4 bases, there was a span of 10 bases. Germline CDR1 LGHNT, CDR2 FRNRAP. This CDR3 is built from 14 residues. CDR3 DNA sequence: TGTGCTAGTGGTTTACCGGGAAGGGGAAACACCATATATTTT. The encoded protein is CASGLPGRGNTIYF.

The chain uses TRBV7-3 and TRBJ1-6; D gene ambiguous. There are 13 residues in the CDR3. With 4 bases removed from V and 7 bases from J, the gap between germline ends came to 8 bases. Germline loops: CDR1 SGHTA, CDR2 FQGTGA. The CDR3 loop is CASSSRWNSPLHF. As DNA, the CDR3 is TGTGCCAGCAGCTCTCGGTGGAATTCACCCCTCCACTTT.

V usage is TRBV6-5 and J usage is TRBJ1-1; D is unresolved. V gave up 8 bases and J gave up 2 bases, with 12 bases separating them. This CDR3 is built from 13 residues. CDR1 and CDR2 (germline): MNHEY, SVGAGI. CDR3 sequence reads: CASETGLNTEAFF. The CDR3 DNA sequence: TGTGCCAGCGAAACGGGATTAAACACTGAAGCTTTCTTT.

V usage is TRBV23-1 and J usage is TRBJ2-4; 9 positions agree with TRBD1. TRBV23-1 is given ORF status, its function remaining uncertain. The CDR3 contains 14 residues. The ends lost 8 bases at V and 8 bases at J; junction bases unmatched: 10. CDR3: CASVEQGARDIQYF. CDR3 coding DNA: TGCGCCAGCGTGGAACAGGGGGCTAGAGACATTCAGTACTTC.

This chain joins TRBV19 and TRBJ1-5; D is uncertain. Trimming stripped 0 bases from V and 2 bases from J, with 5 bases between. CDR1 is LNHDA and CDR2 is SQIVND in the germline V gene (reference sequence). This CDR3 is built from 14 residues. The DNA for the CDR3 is TGTGCCAGTAGTATAGAGGCGGGCAATCAGCCCCAGCATTTT. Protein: CASSIEAGNQPQHF.

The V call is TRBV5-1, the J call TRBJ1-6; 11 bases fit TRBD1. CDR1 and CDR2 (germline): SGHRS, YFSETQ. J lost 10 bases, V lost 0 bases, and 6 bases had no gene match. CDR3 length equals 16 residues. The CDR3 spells CASSLAGGQGGSPLHF. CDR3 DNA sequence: TGCGCCAGCAGCTTGGCCGGGGGACAGGGGGGCTCACCCCTCCACTTT.